One and the same sample provided the 25 T cell receptor beta chains below, sequenced in a study of T-cell memory formation after mild COVID-19. One entry per CDR3 protein, called by TCRdb with MiXCR from the 5' RACE reads. The sample has approximately 340,000 distinct CDR3 sequences; roughly 15% are singletons. The sequencing sample was made of PBMCs or a T cell subset sorted from them (not recorded which). The origin of the receptors is a man aged 18 to 29 who had mild COVID-19 (a few samples of this study predate the infection). Cell type and time point are not known.

The gene calls are TRBV20-1 and TRBJ1-6; tentative D call: TRBD1 (5 bases). The V end lost 5 bases, the J end lost 10 bases, and 15 bases lay between the germline ends. CDR3 length: 13 residues. Germline V gives CDR1 DFQATT, CDR2 SNEGSKA (reference sequence). CDR3 residues: CSAARGSPSPLHF. DNA for the CDR3: TGCAGTGCTGCGAGGGGATCTCCGTCACCCCTCCACTTT.

The J gene is TRBJ1-2, the V gene TRBV11-1, with 8 bases that match TRBD1. The CDR3 spans 13 residues. The ends lost 5 bases at V and 6 bases at J; junction bases unmatched: 5. Germline V gene sequence: CDR1 SGHAT, CDR2 FQDESV (reference sequence). The CDR3 sequence: CASSDGQGHGYTF. The CDR3 region has the DNA TGTGCCAGCAGCGACGGACAGGGCCATGGCTACACCTTC.

The V and J genes are TRBV5-1 and TRBJ1-1, with D maybe TRBD1 (6 bases). CDR1 and CDR2 from the germline V gene are SGHRS and YFSETQ. The CDR3 covers 14 residues. With 5 bases removed from V and 8 bases from J, the gap between germline ends came to 19 bases. This CDR3 is CASRMWGASREAFF. The DNA for the CDR3 is TGCGCCAGCAGGATGTGGGGGGCTTCGAGGGAAGCTTTCTTT.

This clonotype occurred a few times. The chain employs TRBV2 and TRBJ2-5, with 10 nucleotides matching TRBD2. Trimming removed 8 bases from V and 5 bases from J; junction bases left unmatched: 11. The CDR3 loop spans 15 amino acids. Germline CDR1 SNHLY, CDR2 FYNNEI. As DNA, the CDR3 is TGTGCCAGCCGGAGGGAGCGGGGGGGCTCGGAGACCCAGTACTTC. Protein product: CASRRERGGSETQYF. The complete variable domain, with remaining parts taken from reference TRBV2 and TRBJ2-5, reads EPEVTQTPSHQVTQMGQEVILRCVPISNHLYFYWYRQILGQKVEFLVSFYNNEISEKSEIFDDQFSVERPDGSNFTLKIRSTKLEDSAMYFCASRRERGGSETQYFGPGTRLLVL.

The sample holds many counts of this clonotype. The gene calls are TRBV10-3 and TRBJ2-3; 13 bases align to TRBD2. J lost 8 bases, V lost 6 bases, and 5 bases had no gene match. In germline, CDR1 is ENHRY, CDR2 SYGVKD. This CDR3 contains 14 residues. CDR3 region: CAISQGLAGSTQYF. CDR3 DNA sequence: TGTGCCATCAGCCAGGGACTAGCGGGGAGTACGCAGTATTTT.

This clonotype has more than one count but fewer than ten. V is TRBV29-1 and J is TRBJ2-5; tentative D call: TRBD2 (7 bases). CDR1 and CDR2 from the germline V gene are SQVTM and ANQGSEA. Trimming stripped 3 bases from V and 7 bases from J, with 15 bases between. The CDR3 has 13 residues. Here the CDR3 DNA reads TGCAGCGTTGAGTGGGGGGGCGAGGGGACCCAGTACTTC. Amino acids: CSVEWGGEGTQYF.

In its sample, this clonotype was seen a few times. This sequence joins TRBV20-1 and TRBJ1-3; no reliable D call. The germline V gene encodes CDR1 DFQATT and CDR2 SNEGSKA (reference sequence). This CDR3 spans 14 amino acids. The germline V and J ends were trimmed by 3 bases and 2 bases, with 11 bases remaining between them. For the CDR3, the DNA is TGCAGTGCTAGGGCCCCTGACCCTGGAAACACCATATATTTT. This translates into CSARAPDPGNTIYF.

The genes are TRBV6-2 or TRBV6-3 and TRBJ2-7; TRBD1 matches at 7 bases. Per the germline V gene, CDR1 is MNHEY and CDR2 is SVGEGT. Losses at the gene ends were 4 bases for V and 4 bases for J; bases not matched to a gene: 1. The CDR3 is 12 residues long. CDR3 coding DNA: TGTGCCAGCAGTTGGACAGGATACGAGCAGTACGTC. It encodes CASSWTGYEQYV.

The chain links TRBV7-9 to TRBJ2-2, with 9 bases matching TRBD1. This CDR3 is 16 amino acids long. V trimming: 4 bases; J trimming: 4 bases; junction bases outside the gene matches: 7. Germline CDR1 SEHNR, CDR2 FQNEAQ (reference sequence). CDR3 coding DNA: TGTGCCAGCAGCTCTTACAGGGGGCAAAGCACCGGGGAGCTGTTTTTT. Its translation is CASSSYRGQSTGELFF.

This clonotype was counted only a few times. The chain carries TRBV4-3 and TRBJ1-1, with a possible D match to TRBD1 (5 bases). CDR1 and CDR2 from the germline V gene are LGHNA and YSLEER. The CDR3 loop spans 13 amino acids. With 8 bases removed from V and 4 bases from J, the gap between germline ends came to 14 bases. In nucleotides, the CDR3 is TGCGCCAGCGCGACAGTTCTCGGCACTGAAGCTTTCTTT. It specifies CASATVLGTEAFF.

The rearrangement joins TRBV4-1 to TRBJ1-2; weak D call: TRBD1 (6 bases). The CDR3 is 13 residues long. Germline CDR1 MGHRA, CDR2 YSYEKL. The V end lost 1 base, the J end lost 8 bases, and 11 bases lay between the germline ends. The chain's CDR3 is CASSQVVGGGYTF. The CDR3 coding sequence is TGCGCCAGCAGCCAAGTGGTAGGGGGAGGCTACACCTTC.

This clonotype showed up many times. V is TRBV3-1 and J is TRBJ1-5; D ambiguous. V gave up 1 base and J gave up 0 bases, with 7 bases separating them. Per germline, CDR1 LGHDT and CDR2 YNNKEL (reference sequence). This CDR3 is built from 15 residues. The CDR3 reads CASSQGTVSNQPQHF. The CDR3 DNA reads as TGTGCCAGCAGCCAAGGGACCGTTAGCAATCAGCCCCAGCATTTT.

This chain joins TRBV28 and TRBJ2-1; possibly TRBD1 for D (6 bases). Trimming shortened V by 5 bases and J by 0 bases, and 11 bases separated the two germline ends. The germline gives CDR1 MDHEN, CDR2 SYDVKM. The CDR3 totals 15 residues. As DNA, the CDR3 is TGTGCCAGCAGTGGACAGACGAGCTCCTACAATGAGCAGTTCTTC. Its translation: CASSGQTSSYNEQFF. Variable domain in full (rest from reference TRBV28 and TRBJ2-1): DVKVTQSSRYLVKRTGEKVFLECVQDMDHENMFWYRQDPGLGLRLIYFSYDVKMKEKGDIPEGYSVSREKKERFSLILESASTNQTSMYLCASSGQTSSYNEQFFGPGTRLTVL.

The table lists this clonotype with a few counts. V usage is TRBV20-1 and J usage is TRBJ1-5; no firm D call. Germline lookup yields CDR1 DFQATT and CDR2 SNEGSKA (reference sequence). This CDR3 has 12 amino acids. Trimming stripped 3 bases from V and 9 bases from J, with 12 bases between. The CDR3 reads CSASLAFGPQHF. CDR3 DNA: TGCAGTGCTAGTCTCGCGTTTGGGCCCCAGCATTTT.

This clonotype was seen only a few times. The chain links TRBV27 to TRBJ1-6; 9 positions agree with TRBD1. The CDR3 extends over 15 amino acids. V shed 7 bases, J shed 6 bases, and the junction held 7 bases outside the gene matches. Germline CDR1 MNHEY, CDR2 SMNVEV (reference sequence). In DNA, the CDR3 is TGTGCCAGCACCTGGGACAGGGAGGGTAATTCACCCCTCCACTTT. Its translation is CASTWDREGNSPLHF.

This clonotype has ten or more counts. The chain recombines TRBV15 with TRBJ2-7, with 7 positions matching TRBD2. CDR1 is LNHNV, CDR2 YYDKDF, per germline (reference sequence). This CDR3 comprises 14 residues. J was trimmed by 0 bases and V by 3 bases; bases with no gene match: 2. The CDR3 DNA sequence: TGTGCCACCAGCAGGGGAGGGGACTCCTACGAGCAGTACTTC. This codes for CATSRGGDSYEQYF.

In this sample, this clonotype turned up a few times. V and J are TRBV2 and TRBJ1-3; possible D gene TRBD1, 5 bases. The CDR3 consists of 15 residues. The germline gives CDR1 SNHLY, CDR2 FYNNEI. Trimming took 6 bases from V and 0 from J, leaving 12 bases between them. In nucleotides, the CDR3 is TGTGCCAGCAGGCCCCAAGGGGTCTCTGGAAACACCATATATTTT. Amino acids: CASRPQGVSGNTIYF.

This clonotype was recorded at least ten times. The gene calls are TRBV2 and TRBJ1-1, with 9 nucleotides matching TRBD1. CDR1 and CDR2 from the germline V gene are SNHLY and FYNNEI. This CDR3 region has 13 residues. Trimming cost V 10 bases and J 7 bases; bases outside gene matches: 10. CDR3 sequence (DNA): TGTGCCACCCTCGGAGAGGGACAGGGTGAAGCTTTCTTT. Protein product: CATLGEGQGEAFF.

The rearrangement links TRBV5-1 to TRBJ1-2; D is perhaps TRBD1 (6 bases). Germline lookup yields CDR1 SGHRS and CDR2 YFSETQ. The CDR3 sequence is 14 residues long. V was clipped by 3 bases and J by 5 bases, with 14 bases between them. CDR3 sequence: CASSSLNRDYGYTF. CDR3 bases: TGCGCCAGCAGCTCCCTGAACAGGGATTATGGCTACACCTTC.

In nucleotides, the CDR3 is TGTGCCAGCAGGCCGTGGGGGGCCAGCACAGATACGCAGTATTTT. The encoded protein is CASRPWGASTDTQYF. V is TRBV7-7 and J is TRBJ2-3, with D perhaps being TRBD1 or TRBD2 (6 bases each). Trimming stripped 6 bases from V and 0 bases from J, with 13 bases between. The CDR3 spans 15 residues. The germline CDR1 and CDR2 sequences are SSHAT and FNYEAQ (reference sequence).

The chain employs TRBV19 and TRBJ1-6, with no clear D. CDR3 length: 14 amino acids. With 11 bases removed from V and 8 bases from J, the gap between germline ends came to 19 bases. The germline V gene has CDR1 LNHDA and CDR2 SQIVND (reference sequence). CDR3 sequence (DNA): TGTGCCCGCCTAGTCAGATCCTGGGATTCACCCCTCCACTTT. Protein sequence: CARLVRSWDSPLHF.

At least ten counts were recorded for this clonotype. CDR3 region: CAWSHGTANTDTQYF. The CDR3 DNA sequence: TGTGCCTGGAGTCACGGGACAGCTAACACAGATACGCAGTATTTT. The V gene is TRBV30, the J gene TRBJ2-3, with TRBD1 identical over 7 bases. V lost 2 bases to trimming and J lost 2 bases; unmatched junction nucleotides: 7. CDR1 is GTSNPN, CDR2 SVGIG, per germline (reference sequence). This CDR3 has 15 residues.

This rearrangement joins TRBV6-6 to TRBJ2-7, with 8 bases fitting TRBD1. The CDR3 is made up of 17 amino acids. Per the germline V gene, CDR1 is MNHNY and CDR2 is SVGAGI (reference sequence). V dropped 0 bases and J dropped 2; count of bases not matched to a gene: 9. In nucleotides, the CDR3 is TGTGCCAGCAGTTACTCTTTTGGCAGGGGGCGAGCCTACGAGCAGTACTTC. It encodes CASSYSFGRGRAYEQYF.

This clonotype was counted a few times. This chain connects TRBV4-2 to TRBJ2-5; TRBD2 matches at 8 bases. This CDR3 spans 18 amino acids. The V gene's germline CDR1 is LGHNA and CDR2 YNFKEQ. Unmatched junction bases numbered 11, after V lost 0 bases and J lost 2 bases. CDR3 residues: CASSQDPLGGGRQETQYF. In DNA form, the CDR3 reads TGTGCCAGCAGCCAAGATCCCCTCGGGGGGGGGCGGCAAGAGACCCAGTACTTC.

This chain uses TRBV20-1 with TRBJ1-6; D might be TRBD1 (5 bases). V was cut by 3 bases and J by 8 bases, with 8 bases left in between. The CDR3 length is 12 residues. Germline CDR1 DFQATT, CDR2 SNEGSKA (reference sequence). The CDR3: CSASDRDSPLHF. CDR3 sequence (DNA): TGCAGTGCTAGTGACAGAGATTCACCCCTCCACTTT.